The rows below give T cell receptor beta chains drawn from one sample of a study of OX40 agonist ivuxolimab in advanced cancers. Profiled with immunoSEQ multiplex PCR; TCRdb holds only in-frame clones, not every one. The repertoire has about 63,000 clones, roughly 76% of them found once; the top ten carry over 1.5%. The material was CD4+ or CD8+ T cells sorted from blood, obtained in a trial of the OX40 agonist ivuxolimab. Receptors originate from an adult with an advanced solid tumor such as melanoma, head and neck, liver or kidney cancer. Each CDR3 is given with its conserved first and last residue. Fields, in order: V gene, clone size, J gene, D gene, CDR3 DNA, CDR3 protein. A D gene is named only where the DNA matches it firmly. Size is stated for part of the rows, as once, few or many counts, or as a class when the clone is expanded.

>TRBV7-2|NA|TRBJ2-7|TRBD1
TGTGCCAGCAGCGTCCAATACGGGACAGGGGGCGAGCAGTACTTC
CASSVQYGTGGEQYF
>TRBV4-1|NA|TRBJ2-3|TRBD2
TGCGCCAGCAGCCAAGGCCGGGGGGGCCATACAGATACGCAGTATTTT
CASSQGRGGHTDTQYF
>TRBV4-1|NA|TRBJ1-5|NA
TGCGCCAGCAGCCAAGAAAGGTTTAGCAATCAGCCCCAGCATTTT
CASSQERFSNQPQHF
>TRBV28|few|TRBJ2-7|TRBD2
TGTGCCAGCAGTTTTCTAGCGGGGGCGTACGAGCAGTACTTC
CASSFLAGAYEQYF
>TRBV6-5|NA|TRBJ1-1|NA
TGTGCCAGCAGGGACTCCGTAGGGGTGACTGAAGCTTTCTTT
CASRDSVGVTEAFF
>TRBV19|few|TRBJ2-7|NA
TGTGCCAGTAGCAGTCCACACTACGAGCAGTACTTC
CASSSPHYEQYF
>TRBV5-1|NA|TRBJ2-5|TRBD1
TGCGCCAGCAGCGGCGACAGGGGTACACAAGAGACCCAGTACTTC
CASSGDRGTQETQYF
>TRBV12-5|once|TRBJ2-1|TRBD2
TGTGCTAGTGGTTTAGAATCCGGGGGGTTGAATGAGCAGTTCTTC
CASGLESGGLNEQFF
>TRBV6-1|NA|TRBJ1-1|NA
TGTGCCAGCAGTGGGGGGGCGTTGAGAACTGAAGCTTTCTTT
CASSGGALRTEAFF
>TRBV5-1|NA|TRBJ1-3|NA
TGCGCCAGCAGCTTGGCGAGTCCTTCTGGGAACACCATATATTTT
CASSLASPSGNTIYF
>TRBV10-1|NA|TRBJ1-6|NA
TGCGCCAGCAACCGGGAAAATTCACCCCTCCACTTT
CASNRENSPLHF
>TRBV29-1|NA|TRBJ2-7|TRBD1
TGCAGCGTTGACAGCCGGACAGGGGACTACGAGCAGTACTTC
CSVDSRTGDYEQYF
>TRBV2|NA|TRBJ2-3|NA
TGTGCCAGCACTGCTGGGCCCGAAACGCAGTATTTT
CASTAGPETQYF
>TRBV15|NA|TRBJ1-5|TRBD1
TGTGCCACCAGCAGAGATCGGCCAGGGGGCGGTCAGCCCCAGCATTTT
CATSRDRPGGGQPQHF
>TRBV30|once|TRBJ2-5|NA
TGTGCCTGGAGTGTACCCGGGGGCGTAGAGACCCAGTACTTC
CAWSVPGGVETQYF
>TRBV10-3|NA|TRBJ1-2|NA
TGTGCCATCAGAATTTTGGACCGGACTAACTATGGCTACACCTTC
CAIRILDRTNYGYTF
>TRBV28|NA|TRBJ2-3|TRBD1
TGTGCCAGCAGTCCCGGGACAGGGGGCACAGATACGCAGTATTTT
CASSPGTGGTDTQYF
>TRBV18|NA|TRBJ2-7|TRBD1
TGTGCCAGCTCACCAAGTGTATCGGACAGGGACAATAGGAACGAGCAGTACTTC
CASSPSVSDRDNRNEQYF
>TRBV18|NA|TRBJ1-1|TRBD1
TGTGCCAGCTCACAAACTGGGGACAGGGCAGAAGCTTTCTTT
CASSQTGDRAEAFF
>TRBV5-1|NA|TRBJ2-1|NA
TGCGCCAGCAGCTTGCCCTGGGGGAGCTCCTACAATGAGCAGTTCTTC
CASSLPWGSSYNEQFF
>TRBV6-6|NA|TRBJ1-5|NA
TGTGCCAGCAGCCCCGGGCAGGGAGGCAATCAGCCCCAGCATTTT
CASSPGQGGNQPQHF
>TRBV6-6|NA|TRBJ2-5|NA
TGTGCCAGCACTGGACCACAAGAGACCCAGTACTTC
CASTGPQETQYF
>TRBV28|NA|TRBJ1-2|TRBD1
TGTGCCAGCAGTTCCCTAGGACAGGATGGGGGCTACACCTTC
CASSSLGQDGGYTF
>TRBV18|NA|TRBJ1-2|NA
TGTGCCAGCTCACCCCAGGGAGATAACTATGGCTACACCTTC
CASSPQGDNYGYTF
>TRBV18|NA|TRBJ2-1|NA
TGTGCCAGCTCACCCACTGACACGGGGGTTATGAATGAGCAGTTCTTC
CASSPTDTGVMNEQFF
>TRBV2|NA|TRBJ1-5|NA
TGTGCCAGCAGGCAGACCGATAGCAATCAGCCCCAGCATTTT
CASRQTDSNQPQHF
>TRBV6-1|once|TRBJ1-5|NA
TGTGCCAGCAGTGAAGCAGGAAGGCCCCAGCATTTT
CASSEAGRPQHF
>TRBV30|NA|TRBJ2-3|TRBD2
TGTGCCTGGAGTAGCGGGGGCCCAGATACGCAGTATTTT
CAWSSGGPDTQYF
>TRBV6-5|NA|TRBJ2-7|NA
TGTGCCAGCAGTTACGGACTACTAGACTCCTACGAGCAGTACTTC
CASSYGLLDSYEQYF
>TRBV7-9|NA|TRBJ1-2|TRBD1
TGTGCCAGCAGCTTAGGAGACAGGGGGCTCGGCTATGGCTACACCTTC
CASSLGDRGLGYGYTF
>TRBV18|few|TRBJ1-1|NA
TGTGCCAGCTCCCAACAACCGGGCACGGTAATCTCTGAAGCTTTCTTT
CASSQQPGTVISEAFF
>TRBV11-2|NA|TRBJ2-1|NA
TGTGCCAGCAGCTTAGGGGCCCTCCTAGGAGGCAATGAGCAGTTCTTC
CASSLGALLGGNEQFF
>TRBV30|few|TRBJ2-1|NA
TGTGCCTGGAACCCAGGTGTCGGGTTGAATGAGCAGTTCTTC
CAWNPGVGLNEQFF